This TCR beta chain appears in the sequencing data of a study of prognosis after radiotherapy for stage I lung cancer. Study overall: Radiotherapy used SBRT, divided into 3 to 5 fractions and reaching a biologically effective dose of at least 100 Gy. Whole-study findings and limits: It was in patients who developed distant metastases that Shannon entropy after stereotactic body radiation therapy was lower.

Amplification of the TCR beta CDR3 (from genomic DNA) was done by two-round multiplex PCR. Primers specific to each TRBV and TRBJ gene were used in first-round PCR. Universal primers were what the second PCR round relied on. One entry per CDR3 protein, called by TCRdb with MiXCR from the multiplex PCR reads. The table lists about 21,000 distinct CDR3 sequences, approximately 39% of them singletons. By proportion, this clonotype is medium-sized (0.01 to 0.1%). Its antigen remains unidentified. This receptor was identified in a donor over 45 with non-small cell lung cancer. Sample: PBMCs, taken before or after stereotactic body radiation therapy (not recorded which).

CDR3 nucleotide sequence: TGTGCCAGCAGTATGGACAGGGTTAGGGACGAGCAGTACTTC. Encoded protein: CASSMDRVRDEQYF. The chain uses TRBV28 and TRBJ2-7; 8 nucleotides align to TRBD1. The CDR3 length is 14 residues. With 5 bases clipped from V and 5 bases from J, the junction kept 8 bases outside the gene matches. CDR1 and CDR2 from the germline V gene are MDHEN and SYDVKM.